These 26 T cell receptor beta chains originate from one sample sequenced in a study of cytomegalovirus exposure and HLA in healthy donors. Assay used: immunoSEQ multiplex PCR; TCRdb lists only in-frame clones, some missing. In the table there are tens of thousands of clones, around 94% of which are singletons. Sequencing was carried out using PBMCs. The receptor set was obtained from a woman aged 18 to 35 in good health and CMV-seronegative.

The J gene is TRBJ2-2, the V gene TRBV5-1; TRBD2 is a possible D gene (6 bases). The V end was cut by 5 bases, the J end by 6 bases, with 20 bases between. Germline values: CDR1 SGHRS, CDR2 YFSETQ. The CDR3 is made up of 16 amino acids. The chain's CDR3 is CASSQDRGLVAGELFF. Here the CDR3 DNA reads TGCGCCAGCAGTCAGGATCGGGGGTTGGTGGCCGGGGAGCTGTTTTTT.

This clone was seen once. The V call is TRBV29-1, the J call TRBJ1-5; weak D call: TRBD1 (5 bases). The CDR3 loop spans 13 amino acids. CDR1 SQVTM and CDR2 ANQGSEA come from the germline V gene. The V and J ends lost 3 bases and 3 bases respectively, with 9 bases between them. Here the CDR3 reads CSVEGGDNQPQHF. The CDR3 region has the DNA TGCAGCGTTGAGGGAGGGGACAATCAGCCCCAGCATTTT.

This clone was observed a single time. V usage is TRBV27 and J usage is TRBJ2-7, with 10 nucleotides matching TRBD1. The CDR3 runs to 15 residues. The germline CDR1 and CDR2 sequences are MNHEY and SMNVEV (reference sequence). V was pared by 6 bases and J by 12 bases, with 17 bases of the junction left unmatched. DNA of the CDR3: TGTGCCAGCAGGGTCTCGGGACAGGGGACACGGGGGTGGTACTTC. Encoded protein: CASRVSGQGTRGWYF.

The rearrangement links TRBV29-1 to TRBJ1-1; the match to TRBD1 covers 8 bases. Trimming took 1 base from V and 1 from J; bases not matched to a gene: 5. Germline V lookup: CDR1 SQVTM, CDR2 ANQGSEA. This CDR3 has 15 residues. CDR3 DNA: TGCAGCGTTGAAGGATGGGACAGGAGGAACACTGAAGCTTTCTTT. This codes for CSVEGWDRRNTEAFF. The variable domain in full, with the rest retrieved from reference TRBV29-1 and TRBJ1-1, is SAVISQKPSRDICQRGTSLTIQCQVDSQVTMMFWYRQQPGQSLTLIATANQGSEATYESGFVIDKFPISRPNLTFSTLTVSNMSPEDSSIYLCSVEGWDRRNTEAFFGQGTRLTVV.

This clone has a handful of counts. The V call is TRBV7-2, the J call TRBJ2-3, with D tentatively TRBD2 (6 bases). Per the germline V gene, CDR1 is SGHTA and CDR2 is FQGNSA. V lost 4 bases and J 0 bases, leaving 11 bases between the germline ends. The CDR3 runs to 15 residues. CDR3: CASSSHGTSTDTQYF. DNA of the CDR3: TGTGCCAGCAGCTCCCACGGGACTAGCACAGATACGCAGTATTTT.

This chain links TRBV7-6 with TRBJ2-1; D uncertain. V lost 1 base to trimming and J lost 11 bases, with 12 bases between them. CDR3 length equals 13 residues. CDR1 SGHVS and CDR2 FNYEAQ come from the germline V gene. CDR3 amino acids: CASSLGDWYQQFF. The CDR3 bases are TGTGCCAGCAGCTTAGGTGACTGGTATCAGCAGTTCTTC.

The chain links TRBV7-2 to TRBJ2-7; no definite D call. V lost 5 bases, J lost 5 bases, and 16 bases lay in between. CDR3 length: 14 residues. Looked up from germline, CDR1 is SGHTA and CDR2 is FQGNSA. DNA of the CDR3: TGTGCCAGCAGCCCCTCGTGGTCTAACGACGAGCAGTACTTC. It translates to CASSPSWSNDEQYF.

Comments on this clone: One end of the junction fails to match germline, which may point to a read error. This sample also contains other DNA sequences that code for the same CDR3. The chain links TRBV9 to TRBJ1-1; no clear D. This CDR3 region has 13 residues. In germline, CDR1 is SGDLS, CDR2 YYNGEE. CDR3 sequence reads: CASSTRSRGEAFF. CDR3 bases: TGTGCCAGCAGTACCCGGAGTAGAGGTGAAGCCTTCTTT.

The gene calls are TRBV2 and TRBJ1-2, with a weak D call TRBD1 (5 bases). Trimming pared 7 bases from V and 8 bases from J, leaving 23 bases between. From germline, CDR1 is SNHLY and CDR2 FYNNEI. This CDR3 spans 15 amino acids. CDR3 region: CASTSPQGWALGYTF. As DNA, the CDR3 is TGTGCCAGCACCTCACCCCAGGGTTGGGCGTTGGGCTACACCTTC.

Written as DNA, the CDR3 is TGTGCCAGCAGCCGGGAACCCGCCGCCACTGAAGCTTTCTTT. It specifies CASSREPAATEAFF. V and J are TRBV5-6 and TRBJ1-1; D gene unclear. The CDR3 extends over 14 amino acids. The germline gives CDR1 SGHDT, CDR2 YYEEEE. Trimming took off 4 bases at V and 4 bases at J, with 14 bases between the two ends.

The chain employs TRBV5-1 and TRBJ2-2, with 7 bases identical to TRBD1. Germline V lookup: CDR1 SGHRS, CDR2 YFSETQ. V trimming: 4 bases; J trimming: 2 bases; junction bases outside the gene matches: 11. CDR3 length: 17 residues. The CDR3 nucleotides are TGCGCCAGCAGCAAAACCGGGACAGCTCTTAACACCGGGGAGCTGTTTTTT. The encoded protein is CASSKTGTALNTGELFF.

V and J are TRBV5-1 and TRBJ2-3, with a tentative D call TRBD1 (6 bases). This CDR3 contains 17 residues. Trimming shortened V by 4 bases and J by 2 bases, and 20 bases separated the two germline ends. CDR1 and CDR2 (germline): SGHRS, YFSETQ. The CDR3 loop reads CASSRTPRGFDTDTQYF. DNA of the CDR3: TGCGCCAGCAGCCGAACCCCCAGGGGATTTGACACAGATACGCAGTATTTT.

The chain recombines TRBV9 with TRBJ2-1; 8 positions agree with TRBD2. This CDR3 comprises 15 residues. Trimming at V came to 0 bases and at J to 6 bases, leaving 5 bases not matched to a gene. Germline CDR1 SGDLS, CDR2 YYNGEE. CDR3 sequence: CASSVVGGGPNEQFF. In nucleotides, the CDR3 is TGTGCCAGCAGCGTAGTGGGCGGGGGGCCCAATGAGCAGTTCTTC.

The chain has TRBV7-2 and TRBJ1-1; D is unresolved. V was cut by 5 bases and J by 9 bases, with 16 bases left in between. The CDR3 extends over 13 amino acids. Looked up from germline, CDR1 is SGHTA and CDR2 is FQGNSA. The DNA of the CDR3 is TGTGCCAGCAGCACTCCGGGAGGTGCTAAAGCTTTCTTT. Protein sequence: CASSTPGGAKAFF.

The V and J genes are TRBV11-3 and TRBJ2-5; no reliable D call. Trimming shortened V by 1 base and J by 1 base, and 4 bases separated the two germline ends. Germline values: CDR1 SGHNT, CDR2 YENEEA. CDR3 length: 13 amino acids. In DNA, the CDR3 is TGTGCCAGCAGCTTAGTATCCCAAGAGACCCAGTACTTC. As protein: CASSLVSQETQYF.

This clone came up a few times. The chain carries TRBV5-1 and TRBJ1-6; D is perhaps TRBD1 (6 bases). Germline V lookup: CDR1 SGHRS, CDR2 YFSETQ. The CDR3 runs to 16 residues. Trimming removed 3 bases from V and 7 bases from J, with 17 bases in between. CDR3 DNA: TGCGCCAGCAGCTCGGAACCACAGGGTGCAAATTCACCCCTCCACTTT. This translates into CASSSEPQGANSPLHF.

The chain links TRBV28 to TRBJ2-2, with D tentatively TRBD1 (6 bases). The germline V gene encodes CDR1 MDHEN and CDR2 SYDVKM. The CDR3 is 14 residues long. Trimming left V 6 bases short and J 4 bases short, with 12 bases between. The CDR3 bases are TGTGCCAGCAGCCGAGGGGGTGGCACCGGGGAGCTGTTTTTT. Residues: CASSRGGGTGELFF.

The V call is TRBV7-3, the J call TRBJ1-1, with D unclear. From germline, CDR1 is SGHTA and CDR2 FQGTGA. The length of the CDR3 is 13 residues. V was trimmed by 5 bases and J by 1 base, leaving 8 bases between them. CDR3 nucleotides: TGTGCCAGCAGCCCACAGCCGAACACTGAAGCTTTCTTT. Translating gives CASSPQPNTEAFF.

This sequence joins TRBV10-3 and TRBJ1-2; 9 bases map to TRBD1. V shed 5 bases, J shed 4 bases, and the junction held 8 bases outside the gene matches. CDR3 length: 15 residues. Germline V lookup: CDR1 ENHRY, CDR2 SYGVKD. The CDR3 DNA follows: TGTGCCATCAGTACCACCGGGACAGGGATCTATGGCTACACCTTC. It is translated as CAISTTGTGIYGYTF.

The rearrangement links TRBV6-5 to TRBJ1-2, with D uncertain. The CDR3 extends over 15 amino acids. V was cut by 0 bases and J by 0 bases, with 8 bases left in between. Germline V gene data show CDR1 as MNHEY and CDR2 as SVGAGI. In DNA form, the CDR3 reads TGTGCCAGCAGTTACTCGGGCAGTACTAACTATGGCTACACCTTC. Residues: CASSYSGSTNYGYTF.

The V call is TRBV7-9, the J call TRBJ2-5; the match to TRBD2 covers 10 bases. Germline V lookup: CDR1 SEHNR, CDR2 FQNEAQ (reference sequence). V dropped 4 bases and J dropped 3; count of bases not matched to a gene: 14. The CDR3 extends over 18 amino acids. The CDR3 region has the DNA TGTGCCAGCAGCTCCTTTCTAGCGGGGGTCTGGGGGGAAGAGACCCAGTACTTC. As protein: CASSSFLAGVWGEETQYF. Filled out from reference TRBV7-9 and TRBJ2-5, the complete variable domain reads DTGVSQNPRHKITKRGQNVTFRCDPISEHNRLYWYRQTLGQGPEFLTYFQNEAQLEKSRLLSDRFSAERPKGSFSTLEIQRTEQGDSAMYLCASSSFLAGVWGEETQYFGPGTRLLVL.

The chain couples TRBV6-6 to TRBJ2-7; maybe TRBD1 (6 bases). Deletions cut 5 bases from V and 2 bases from J, with 13 bases between. The CDR3 is made up of 14 amino acids. Germline V gene lookup returns CDR1 MNHNY and CDR2 SVGAGI (reference sequence). DNA of the CDR3: TGTGCCAGCAGTCTCGACAGGTTGGCCTACGAGCAGTACTTC. Translated, it gives CASSLDRLAYEQYF.

The chain couples TRBV28 to TRBJ1-2, with D tentatively TRBD1 (5 bases). Trimming stripped 5 bases from V and 2 bases from J, with 18 bases between. The CDR3 has 16 amino acids. CDR1 is MDHEN and CDR2 is SYDVKM in the germline V gene. For the CDR3, the DNA is TGTGCCAGCAGTCTTTTATCATACTCAGGGAACTATGGCTACACCTTC. Its protein product is CASSLLSYSGNYGYTF.

The chain recombines TRBV18 with TRBJ2-7; 10 nucleotides agree with TRBD1. The CDR3 is 16 residues long. With 1 base clipped from V and 4 bases from J, the junction kept 7 bases outside the gene matches. Germline V gene sequence: CDR1 KGHSH, CDR2 LQKENI. CDR3 in amino acids: CASSPRGTGALYEQYF. For the CDR3, the DNA is TGTGCCAGCTCACCACGAGGGACAGGGGCCTTATACGAGCAGTACTTC.

The chain employs TRBV19 and TRBJ2-1; TRBD2 aligns across 12 bases. This CDR3 comprises 14 residues. In germline, CDR1 is LNHDA, CDR2 SQIVND (reference sequence). After removal of 7 bases from V and 4 bases from J, the junction contained 2 bases not matched to a gene. CDR3 sequence reads: CASNLAGGYNEQFF. CDR3 sequence (DNA): TGTGCCAGTAATCTAGCGGGGGGGTACAATGAGCAGTTCTTC.

CDR3 coding DNA: TGCGCCAGCAGCCTGATACCTAACCCGAACACTGAAGCTTTCTTT. As protein: CASSLIPNPNTEAFF. The chain recombines TRBV5-1 with TRBJ1-1; D gene unclear. Trimming pared 4 bases from V and 1 base from J, leaving 14 bases between. CDR1 and CDR2 from the germline V gene are SGHRS and YFSETQ. The CDR3 runs 15 residues.